This T cell receptor beta chain was sequenced during a study of T-cell memory formation after mild COVID-19. Via MiXCR, TCRdb re-called the 5' RACE reads, giving one row per CDR3 protein. In the table there are roughly 580,000 distinct CDR3 sequences, more than 15% of which are singletons. This clonotype appeared a few times. The ends were cut back, 2 bases at V and 4 bases at J, with 9 bases in the middle. This CDR3 has 14 amino acids. The germline V gene encodes CDR1 MNHEY and CDR2 SVGAGI. Sequencing was performed on PBMCs or a T cell subset sorted from them (not recorded which). This sequence originates from an adult woman who had mild COVID-19 (a few samples of this study predate the infection). Cell type and time point are not known. The chain is built from TRBV6-5 and TRBJ1-5, with a tentative D call TRBD1 (5 bases). The CDR3 DNA reads as TGTGCCAGCAGTTACGGGGACGGGAATCAGCCCCAGCATTTT. It is translated as CASSYGDGNQPQHF.